These 8 T cell receptor beta chains came from one sample sequenced in a study of cytomegalovirus exposure and HLA in healthy donors. Both 60 Vbeta primers and 13 Jbeta primers went into the PCR. Using immunoSEQ multiplex PCR, the repertoire was profiled, and TCRdb retains in-frame clones only, with some absent. Of roughly 98,000 clones listed, about 81% were seen once; the top ten hold about 1.5%. What was sequenced was PBMCs. The receptor source for this set is a man aged 40-50 years in good health and CMV-seronegative.

This chain links TRBV5-1 with TRBJ1-3; TRBD1 might be the D (5 bases). V gave up 4 bases and J gave up 2 bases, with 10 bases separating them. The CDR3 has 14 residues. Germline V gene lookup returns CDR1 SGHRS and CDR2 YFSETQ. CDR3 coding DNA: TGCGCCAGCAGCCTTGCAGGGACTGGAAACACCATATATTTT. Amino acid sequence: CASSLAGTGNTIYF.

Only one count was recorded for this clone. The V gene is TRBV6-5, the J gene TRBJ2-7, with 11 bases fitting TRBD1. V shed 9 bases and J 1 base; nucleotides not matched to a gene: 5. CDR1 and CDR2 from the germline V gene are MNHEY and SVGAGI. This CDR3 comprises 14 residues. The DNA of the CDR3 is TGTGCCAGTAGAGGGACAGGGGGATCCTACGAGCAGTACTTC. Protein sequence: CASRGTGGSYEQYF.

This clone appeared a single time. The chain links TRBV6-6 to TRBJ2-2; 8 positions agree with TRBD2. The V and J ends lost 2 bases and 7 bases, in that order; junction bases with no gene match: 9. CDR1 is MNHNY and CDR2 is SVGAGI in the germline V gene (reference sequence). CDR3 size: 16 residues. The CDR3 loop is CASSYGSGLERGELFF. The CDR3 nucleotides read TGTGCCAGCAGTTACGGGTCGGGACTAGAACGCGGGGAGCTGTTTTTT.

Only a few counts were recorded for this clone. The J gene is TRBJ2-7, the V gene TRBV10-3; D is undetermined. Trimming removed 1 base from V and 4 bases from J, with 5 bases in between. Germline V gives CDR1 ENHRY, CDR2 SYGVKD. The CDR3 extends over 12 amino acids. CDR3 in DNA: TGTGCCATCAGTGAGTTTATTTACGAGCAGTACTTC. Translation gives CAISEFIYEQYF.

The genes are TRBV28 and TRBJ1-2, with a tentative D call TRBD1 (6 bases). The CDR3 totals 12 residues. Per germline, CDR1 MDHEN and CDR2 SYDVKM. Deletions cut 1 base from V and 10 bases from J, with 10 bases between. Here the CDR3 DNA reads TGTGCCAGCAGTTTATTGCAGGGGACCTACACCTTC. It yields the protein CASSLLQGTYTF.

The chain is built from TRBV2 and TRBJ1-2, with D maybe TRBD1 (6 bases). This CDR3 is built from 14 residues. CDR1 is SNHLY and CDR2 is FYNNEI in the germline V gene. The V gene lost 8 bases and the J gene lost 4 bases, with 17 bases spanning the gap. The CDR3 DNA sequence: TGTGCCAGCCATATGGAGGGGGGGAGCTATGGCTACACCTTC. It translates to CASHMEGGSYGYTF.

The chain combines TRBV10-3 with TRBJ2-7; 7 nucleotides match TRBD1. Germline V gene sequence: CDR1 ENHRY, CDR2 SYGVKD. J was trimmed by 0 bases and V by 6 bases; bases with no gene match: 8. CDR3 length: 15 residues. The CDR3 sequence: CAISEGTASSYEQYF. CDR3 bases: TGTGCCATCAGCGAGGGGACAGCGAGCTCCTACGAGCAGTACTTC.

V gene TRBV29-1 combines with J gene TRBJ1-5; maybe TRBD1 (5 bases). The germline V gene encodes CDR1 SQVTM and CDR2 ANQGSEA. This CDR3 is built from 12 residues. V was clipped by 4 bases and J by 4 bases, with 8 bases between them. The CDR3 loop reads CSVGGVNQPQHF. The CDR3 region has the DNA TGCAGCGTTGGGGGGGTGAATCAGCCCCAGCATTTT. The variable domain in full, with the rest retrieved from reference TRBV29-1 and TRBJ1-5, is SAVISQKPSRDICQRGTSLTIQCQVDSQVTMMFWYRQQPGQSLTLIATANQGSEATYESGFVIDKFPISRPNLTFSTLTVSNMSPEDSSIYLCSVGGVNQPQHFGDGTRLSIL.